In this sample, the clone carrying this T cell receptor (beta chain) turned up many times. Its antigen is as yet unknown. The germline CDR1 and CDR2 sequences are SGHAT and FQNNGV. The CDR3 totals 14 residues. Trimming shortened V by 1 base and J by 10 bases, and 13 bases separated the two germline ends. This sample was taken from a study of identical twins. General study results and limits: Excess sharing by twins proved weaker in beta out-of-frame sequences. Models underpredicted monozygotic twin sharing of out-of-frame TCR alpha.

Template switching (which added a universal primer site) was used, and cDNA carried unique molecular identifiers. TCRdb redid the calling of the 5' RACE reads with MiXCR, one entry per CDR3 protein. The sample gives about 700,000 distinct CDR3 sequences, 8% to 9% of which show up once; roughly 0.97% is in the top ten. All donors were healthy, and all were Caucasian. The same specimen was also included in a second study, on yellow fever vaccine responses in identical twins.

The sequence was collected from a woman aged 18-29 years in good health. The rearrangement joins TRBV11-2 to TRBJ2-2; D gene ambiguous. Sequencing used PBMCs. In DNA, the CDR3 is TGTGCCAGCAGCTTAGTTTCCGGAGCTACGGAGCTGTTTTTT. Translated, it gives CASSLVSGATELFF.